These 27 T cell receptor beta chains share one sample of origin, sequenced in a study of PD-L1 blockade in urothelial cancer (TCRdb year 2017). Library preparation used the immunoSEQ multiplex PCR assay. TCRdb limited this immuneACCESS table to in-frame rearrangements with V and J called. A share of clones is missing; checked studies link under half to unresolved V genes, and the rest is unexplained. The sample has 90,000 or so clones on record, more than 70% of them singletons. Jointly, the top ten make up 0.85% to 1% of the sample. The time point label of this sample denotes: pretreatment peripheral blood. The sample consisted of PBMCs, taken around atezolizumab (anti-PD-L1) treatment. All receptors derive from a woman of 80 years or more with urothelial cancer.

The gene calls are TRBV5-4 and TRBJ2-1; D ambiguous. The germline CDR1 and CDR2 sequences are SGHNT and YYREEE (reference sequence). V shed 4 bases and J shed 1 base, with 15 bases lying between them. CDR3 length: 16 residues. The CDR3 coding sequence is TGTGCCAGCAGCCCACCGAGTTCGCGATCCTACAATGAGCAGTTCTTC. Translated, it gives CASSPPSSRSYNEQFF.

The chain recombines TRBV28 with TRBJ2-5; 8 bases line up with TRBD2. Germline assignment: CDR1 MDHEN and CDR2 SYDVKM. This CDR3 has 13 residues. The V gene end was trimmed by 10 bases and the J gene end by 5 bases; junction bases not matched to a gene: 9. The CDR3 region is CATRREGRETQYF. Written as DNA, the CDR3 is TGTGCCACCAGACGGGAGGGACGTGAGACCCAGTACTTC.

The rearrangement joins TRBV5-1 to TRBJ2-4; perhaps TRBD1 as D (5 bases). V was clipped by 5 bases and J by 1 base, with 7 bases between them. Germline loops: CDR1 SGHRS, CDR2 YFSETQ. CDR3 length equals 13 residues. As DNA, the CDR3 is TGCGCCAGCAGAGGGGTTGCCAAAAACATTCAGTACTTC. Translating it yields CASRGVAKNIQYF.

In its sample, this clone was seen once. The chain is built from TRBV19 and TRBJ2-1; 7 bases line up with TRBD2. Germline V CDR1 and CDR2: LNHDA, SQIVND (reference sequence). There are 16 residues in the CDR3. J was trimmed by 6 bases and V by 1 base; bases with no gene match: 9. CDR3 nucleotides: TGTGCCAGTAGTATAGGTTTACTAGCGCCCACCAATGAGCAGTTCTTC. It is translated as CASSIGLLAPTNEQFF.

The CDR3 DNA reads TGTGCCAGCAGGCAGTCAGGGGACACAGATACGCAGTATTTT. As protein: CASRQSGDTDTQYF. The chain has TRBV27 and TRBJ2-3, with D maybe TRBD1 (6 bases). The CDR3 runs to 14 residues. The V end was cut by 6 bases, the J end by 2 bases, with 12 bases between. Germline V gives CDR1 MNHEY, CDR2 SMNVEV (reference sequence).

This clone was seen only a few times. The chain is built from TRBV27 and TRBJ2-7; possible D gene TRBD1, 5 bases. Trimming took off 6 bases at V and 2 bases at J, with 14 bases between the two ends. The CDR3 spans 14 residues. Germline V gene sequence: CDR1 MNHEY, CDR2 SMNVEV (reference sequence). This CDR3 reads CASRDQGATYEQYF. Here the CDR3 DNA reads TGTGCCAGCAGGGACCAAGGGGCCACCTACGAGCAGTACTTC.

The genes are TRBV7-3 and TRBJ2-1; D might be TRBD2 (6 bases). V shed 2 bases and J shed 3 bases, with 8 bases lying between them. Germline assignment: CDR1 SGHTA and CDR2 FQGTGA. This CDR3 contains 14 residues. Written as DNA, the CDR3 is TGTGCCAGCAGCTTACGGGGGTACTACAATGAGCAGTTCTTC. It specifies CASSLRGYYNEQFF.

This clone was counted a single time. This chain links TRBV2 with TRBJ2-7, with D perhaps matching TRBD1 (6 bases). CDR1 is SNHLY and CDR2 is FYNNEI in the germline V gene. The CDR3 is made up of 13 amino acids. Deletions cut 11 bases from V and 2 bases from J, with 16 bases between. The CDR3 DNA reads as TGTGCCGGCCACAGGGATCTACCCTACGAGCAGTACTTC. This translates into CAGHRDLPYEQYF.

J is TRBJ2-4 and V is TRBV5-1; 8 nucleotides match TRBD2. Unmatched junction bases numbered 5, after V lost 1 base and J lost 8 bases. Germline V gene lookup returns CDR1 SGHRS and CDR2 YFSETQ. The CDR3 has 14 amino acids. The CDR3 DNA reads TGCGCCAGCAGCTTGCACAGCGGGAGTGACATTCAGTACTTC. Residues: CASSLHSGSDIQYF.

The sample holds one count of this clone. CDR3 in amino acids: CASSLGRLAGGSMETQYF. CDR3 coding DNA: TGCGCCAGCAGCTTGGGGAGACTAGCGGGAGGGTCAATGGAGACCCAGTACTTC. V gene TRBV5-1 combines with J gene TRBJ2-5; 14 nucleotides agree with TRBD2. Germline assignment: CDR1 SGHRS and CDR2 YFSETQ. The CDR3 has 18 amino acids. V was clipped by 0 bases and J by 5 bases; unmatched bases: 9.

In this sample, this clone turned up a few times. The V call is TRBV27, the J call TRBJ2-4; 11 bases match TRBD1. The CDR3 is made up of 16 amino acids. Losses at the gene ends were 5 bases for V and 0 bases for J; bases not matched to a gene: 3. Germline lookup yields CDR1 MNHEY and CDR2 SMNVEV (reference sequence). The DNA for the CDR3 is TGTGCCAGCAGTCTCGGGACAGGGGGAGCCAAAAACATTCAGTACTTC. Translation: CASSLGTGGAKNIQYF.

V usage is TRBV5-1 and J usage is TRBJ2-1; 9 bases match TRBD2. The CDR3 is made up of 16 amino acids. J gave up 3 bases and V 0 bases, and 4 bases lay outside the gene matches. Germline V gives CDR1 SGHRS, CDR2 YFSETQ. The CDR3, as DNA: TGCGCCAGCAGCTTGGTTGCTAGCGGGAACTACAATGAGCAGTTCTTC. Its protein is CASSLVASGNYNEQFF.

Remarks on this clone: The junction and the germline gene differ at one end; a read error may be behind it. The V call is TRBV5-1, the J call TRBJ2-1, with D perhaps TRBD2 (5 bases). The CDR3 is 14 residues long. Germline lookup yields CDR1 SGHRS and CDR2 YFSETQ. CDR3 sequence (DNA): TGCGCCAGCAGCTTCCCTAGCTCCGACAATGAGCAGTTCTTC. Translating it yields CASSFPSSDNEQFF.

The chain's CDR3 is CASSTGQGSYEQYF. CDR3 sequence (DNA): TGTGCCAGCAGTACGGGACAGGGATCCTACGAGCAGTACTTC. The J gene is TRBJ2-7, the V gene TRBV27; 9 nucleotides line up with TRBD1. The CDR3 length is 14 residues. The junction had 3 bases not matched to a gene; V was cut back by 5 bases and J by 1 base. In germline, CDR1 is MNHEY, CDR2 SMNVEV (reference sequence).

The chain uses TRBV14 and TRBJ2-3; TRBD2 matches at 7 bases. V dropped 1 base and J dropped 0; count of bases not matched to a gene: 7. Germline V gives CDR1 SGHDN, CDR2 FVKESK. The CDR3 spans 17 residues. CDR3 amino acids: CASSQGTLARSTDTQYF. For the CDR3, the DNA is TGTGCCAGCAGCCAAGGGACACTAGCGAGAAGCACAGATACGCAGTATTTT.

The chain links TRBV30 to TRBJ1-2; D might be TRBD1 (6 bases). V was shortened by 5 bases and J by 2 bases, with 27 bases between the two germline ends. CDR1 and CDR2 from the germline V gene are GTSNPN and SVGIG (reference sequence). The CDR3 is 18 amino acids. CDR3 amino acids: CAWLTLTENRALNYGYTF. CDR3 nucleotides: TGTGCCTGGCTAACCCTGACAGAAAACAGGGCGCTCAACTATGGCTACACCTTC.

V is TRBV19 and J is TRBJ2-7, with D possibly TRBD1 on 6 matching bases. V was shortened by 5 bases and J by 3 bases, with 17 bases between the two germline ends. Germline CDR1 and CDR2: LNHDA and SQIVND (reference sequence). There are 15 residues in the CDR3. The CDR3 DNA is TGTGCCAGTAGTGACGCCGGGACACCAAACTACGAGCAGTACTTC. Residues: CASSDAGTPNYEQYF.

This clone occurred once. V and J are TRBV6-1 and TRBJ1-4, with a possible D match to TRBD1 (6 bases). The germline gives CDR1 MNHNS, CDR2 SASEGT. With 5 bases removed from V and 0 bases from J, the gap between germline ends came to 10 bases. The CDR3 extends over 15 amino acids. CDR3 DNA: TGTGCCAGCAGTCCCCGGACAGCAACTAATGAAAAACTGTTTTTT. It translates to CASSPRTATNEKLFF.

CDR3 in DNA: TGCAGCGTTGTCAGACAGGGCGGCACAGATACGCAGTATTTT. Amino acids: CSVVRQGGTDTQYF. V gene TRBV29-1 combines with J gene TRBJ2-3, with 7 bases aligning to TRBD1. Germline V lookup: CDR1 SQVTM, CDR2 ANQGSEA. This CDR3 has 14 residues. The junction had 5 bases not matched to a gene; V was cut back by 4 bases and J by 1 base.

This chain joins TRBV5-1 and TRBJ2-1; possible D gene TRBD1, 6 bases. The CDR3 covers 14 residues. CDR1 and CDR2 from the germline V gene are SGHRS and YFSETQ. Trimming pared 7 bases from V and 4 bases from J, leaving 15 bases between. For the CDR3, the DNA is TGCGCCAGCTACAGGGATACGACATACAATGAGCAGTTCTTC. Its translation: CASYRDTTYNEQFF.

In its sample, this clone was seen once. This rearrangement joins TRBV6-1 to TRBJ2-2; 14 bases align to TRBD2. Losses at the gene ends were 6 bases for V and 6 bases for J; bases not matched to a gene: 3. The CDR3 contains 15 residues. CDR1 and CDR2 from the germline V gene are MNHNS and SASEGT. The CDR3 sequence is CASSGLAGGPGELFF. DNA of the CDR3: TGTGCCAGCAGCGGACTAGCGGGAGGCCCCGGGGAGCTGTTTTTT.

The chain uses TRBV10-1 and TRBJ1-1; TRBD1 aligns across 7 bases. The CDR3 runs to 14 residues. V lost 3 bases to trimming and J lost 6 bases; unmatched junction nucleotides: 7. Germline V lookup: CDR1 WNHNN, CDR2 SYGVQD (reference sequence). The CDR3 region is CASSDTGDLSEAFF. CDR3 nucleotide sequence: TGCGCCAGCAGTGACACAGGGGATTTATCTGAAGCTTTCTTT.

The V and J genes are TRBV28 and TRBJ1-1; D might be TRBD1 (6 bases). The CDR3 runs 13 residues. Trimming removed 2 bases from V and 11 bases from J, with 15 bases in between. Looked up from germline, CDR1 is MDHEN and CDR2 is SYDVKM. The CDR3 DNA is TGTGCCAGCAGTTTAGGGACACCTTCCCAGGCTTTCTTT. Its translation: CASSLGTPSQAFF. Based on the CDR3 plus reference TRBV28 and TRBJ1-1, the full variable domain is DVKVTQSSRYLVKRTGEKVFLECVQDMDHENMFWYRQDPGLGLRLIYFSYDVKMKEKGDIPEGYSVSREKKERFSLILESASTNQTSMYLCASSLGTPSQAFFGQGTRLTVV.

CDR3 nucleotides: TGCGCCAGCAGCTTTCAGGGGCTAGGTTCTGGCTACACCTTC. Translation gives CASSFQGLGSGYTF. V is TRBV5-1 and J is TRBJ1-2; maybe TRBD1 (6 bases). This CDR3 is built from 14 residues. V dropped 2 bases and J dropped 7 bases, with 15 bases sitting between them. From germline, CDR1 is SGHRS and CDR2 YFSETQ.

This chain uses TRBV5-8 with TRBJ2-3; TRBD2 might be the D (5 bases). Trimming stripped 0 bases from V and 10 bases from J, with 27 bases between. CDR3 length: 18 amino acids. Germline-derived CDR1 and CDR2 are SGHTS and YDEGEE. The CDR3 region is CASSLGAPTPQRLMAQYF. CDR3 nucleotide sequence: TGTGCCAGCAGCTTGGGGGCCCCGACCCCCCAGCGGCTTATGGCGCAGTATTTT. The variable domain in full, with the rest retrieved from reference TRBV5-8 and TRBJ2-3, is EAGVTQSPTHLIKTRGQQATLRCSPISGHTSVYWYQQALGLGLQFLLWYDEGEERNRGNFPPRFSGRQFPNYSSELNVNALELEDSALYLCASSLGAPTPQRLMAQYFGPGTRLTVL.

J is TRBJ2-1 and V is TRBV27; TRBD2 matches 7 bases. CDR1 MNHEY and CDR2 SMNVEV come from the germline V gene (reference sequence). This CDR3 spans 16 amino acids. V dropped 6 bases and J dropped 2; count of bases not matched to a gene: 10. The CDR3 spells CASSLYGGTAYNEQFF. CDR3 bases: TGTGCCAGCAGCCTATACGGGGGGACGGCCTACAATGAGCAGTTCTTC.

V and J are TRBV19 and TRBJ1-1; D not certain. CDR3 size: 15 residues. The germline V gene encodes CDR1 LNHDA and CDR2 SQIVND (reference sequence). Trimming left V 4 bases short and J 1 base short, with 13 bases between. The CDR3 DNA is TGTGCCAGTAGTACAGCGGGAACCTCGAACACTGAAGCTTTCTTT. It codes for CASSTAGTSNTEAFF.